The sequence of this TCR beta chain was determined in a study of patients and donors after allogeneic stem cell transplantation. From the RT-PCR reads, TCRdb called clonotypes with MiXCR, one entry per CDR3 protein. The sample yields fewer than 75,000 distinct CDR3 sequences, roughly 13% seen once. The TCR was taken from a human donor who was either an allogeneic HSCT recipient or a stem cell or donor lymphocyte infusion donor (not recorded which). It is not recorded whose cells these are; they may come from a transplant donor. The material sequenced was blood, either unsorted or a sorted T cell fraction (not recorded which).

The CDR3 sequence is CASSFLLTSSETQYF. DNA of the CDR3: TGTGCCAGCAGCTTCCTACTGACTAGTAGTGAGACCCAGTACTTC. The chain links TRBV7-9 to TRBJ2-5; TRBD2 is a possible D gene (6 bases). With 3 bases removed from V and 5 bases from J, the gap between germline ends came to 16 bases. The V gene's germline CDR1 is SEHNR and CDR2 FQNEAQ (reference sequence). CDR3 length: 15 residues.